A single sample gave rise to the 10 T cell receptor beta chains below, sequenced in a study of blood T cell repertoires in COVID-19. The protocol was immunoSEQ multiplex PCR, while the TCRdb copy is restricted to in-frame clones and leaves out a portion. The table includes 150,000 to 200,000 clones, 75% to 90% detected once. The sample comprised peripheral blood. The source is a man aged 60 to 75 with acute or convalescent COVID-19.

V gene TRBV2 combines with J gene TRBJ1-5; tentative D call: TRBD1 (6 bases). With 4 bases removed from V and 9 bases from J, the gap between germline ends came to 16 bases. Germline V gene lookup returns CDR1 SNHLY and CDR2 FYNNEI. This CDR3 has 14 amino acids. The CDR3 bases are TGTGCCAGCAGTGTGCAGGGGCAAATTTTGCCCCAGCATTTT. Translated: CASSVQGQILPQHF.

This chain joins TRBV5-8 and TRBJ1-5; no definite D call. V was trimmed by 2 bases and J by 2 bases, leaving 5 bases between them. The CDR3 runs to 13 residues. Germline-derived CDR1 and CDR2 are SGHTS and YDEGEE. CDR3 in DNA: TGTGCCAGCAGCTTACACCGCAATCAGCCCCAGCATTTT. Its protein is CASSLHRNQPQHF.

The chain links TRBV7-9 to TRBJ1-4; D might be TRBD1 (5 bases). Per the germline V gene, CDR1 is SEHNR and CDR2 is FQNEAQ (reference sequence). The V and J ends lost 1 base and 0 bases respectively, with 15 bases between them. The CDR3 contains 18 residues. The CDR3 here is CASSLERSTAATNEKLFF. In DNA, the CDR3 is TGTGCCAGCAGCTTAGAGAGGTCGACAGCCGCAACTAATGAAAAACTGTTTTTT.

This clone was seen repeatedly, ten times or more. DNA of the CDR3: TGTGCCAGTAGTATAGATACCCCTATTGGCAGGGGCAATCAGCCCCAGCATTTT. It encodes CASSIDTPIGRGNQPQHF. The chain is built from TRBV19 and TRBJ1-5, with a possible D match to TRBD1 (5 bases). CDR1 is LNHDA, CDR2 SQIVND, per germline (reference sequence). Trimming took off 0 bases at V and 2 bases at J, with 17 bases between the two ends. CDR3 length equals 18 residues.

This chain joins TRBV23-1 and TRBJ1-1, with 9 nucleotides matching TRBD1. TRBV23-1 is known as an ORF, though its function is uncertain. V lost 1 base to trimming and J lost 0 bases; unmatched junction nucleotides: 27. The CDR3 runs to 24 residues. The CDR3 bases are TGCGCCAGCAGTCAATTCTTCTATGACGGACAGGGGAAACACTTAAACCCCATGAACACTGAAGCTTTCTTT. Its translation is CASSQFFYDGQGKHLNPMNTEAFF.

The chain employs TRBV19 and TRBJ1-4, with 8 bases identical to TRBD1. The length of the CDR3 is 15 residues. Germline values: CDR1 LNHDA, CDR2 SQIVND (reference sequence). V lost 4 bases, J lost 5 bases, and 6 bases stayed unmatched. The CDR3 here is CASSTLDRVNEKLFF. CDR3 sequence (DNA): TGTGCCAGTAGTACCTTGGACAGGGTCAATGAAAAACTGTTTTTT.

This clone is a singleton in its sample. V and J are TRBV5-1 and TRBJ2-1; 14 bases agree with TRBD2. The CDR3 covers 19 residues. V trimming: 4 bases; J trimming: 0 bases; junction bases outside the gene matches: 9. Germline V gene sequence: CDR1 SGHRS, CDR2 YFSETQ. CDR3 bases: TGCGCCAGCAGCGGGGAGGGACTAGCGGGAGTACCCTCCTACAATGAGCAGTTCTTC. This gives the protein CASSGEGLAGVPSYNEQFF.

The chain has TRBV19 and TRBJ1-5; D not resolved. Deletions cut 1 base from V and 4 bases from J, with 14 bases between. Germline CDR1 is LNHDA and CDR2 is SQIVND (reference sequence). The CDR3 is 16 residues long. The CDR3 protein is CASSIVVQVPNQPQHF. The CDR3 DNA is TGTGCCAGTAGTATAGTCGTCCAGGTCCCAAATCAGCCCCAGCATTTT.

The rearrangement links TRBV24-1 to TRBJ2-2; TRBD1 agrees at 7 bases. The CDR3 has 14 amino acids. Trimming removed 12 bases from V and 5 bases from J; junction bases left unmatched: 11. Germline V gene data show CDR1 as KGHDR and CDR2 as SFDVKD. CDR3 DNA sequence: TGTGCCGTTCGCAGGGGGATGGGGACCGGGGAGCTGTTTTTT. Its protein product is CAVRRGMGTGELFF.

The chain combines TRBV12-5 with TRBJ1-1, with 7 bases that match TRBD1. Germline CDR1 LGHNT, CDR2 FRNRAP. V was clipped by 1 base and J by 9 bases; unmatched bases: 2. The CDR3 is 12 residues long. The CDR3 DNA reads TGTGCTAGTGGTTTGGGGGACAGTAAAGCTTTCTTT. Translating it yields CASGLGDSKAFF.